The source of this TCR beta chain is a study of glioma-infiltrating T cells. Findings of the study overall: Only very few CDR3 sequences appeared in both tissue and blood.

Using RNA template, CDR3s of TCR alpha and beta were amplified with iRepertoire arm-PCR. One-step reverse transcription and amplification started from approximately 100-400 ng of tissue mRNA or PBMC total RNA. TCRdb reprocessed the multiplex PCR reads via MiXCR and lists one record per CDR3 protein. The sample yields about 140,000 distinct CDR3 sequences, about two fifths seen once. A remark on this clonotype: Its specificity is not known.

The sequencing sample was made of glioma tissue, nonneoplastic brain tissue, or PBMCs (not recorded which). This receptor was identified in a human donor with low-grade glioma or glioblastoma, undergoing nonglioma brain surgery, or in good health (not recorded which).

The CDR3 region has the DNA TGCAGTGCTAGTTACAGGGGCCGGGAGACCCAGTACTTC. This translates into CSASYRGRETQYF. V is TRBV20-1 and J is TRBJ2-5; 7 bases fit TRBD1. Looked up from germline, CDR1 is DFQATT and CDR2 is SNEGSKA (reference sequence). V shed 3 bases and J 5 bases; nucleotides not matched to a gene: 6. The CDR3 extends over 13 amino acids.